Listed below are T cell receptor beta chains from one sample, sequenced in a study of Ad26.COV2.S vaccination and SARS-CoV-2 variants. TCRdb's table, derived via immunoSEQ multiplex PCR, lists solely in-frame clones and lacks some. The table includes around 300,000 clones, under 90% detected once. Sample: peripheral blood, taken in a trial of Ad26.COV2.S vaccine versus placebo. Receptors were obtained from a person between 18 and 59 years old who received the Ad26.COV2.S COVID-19 vaccine or a placebo. The CDR3 runs from the conserved cysteine through the conserved F or W. A D gene is named only where the DNA matches it firmly. Not all rows give a size; the values are once, few, many and, for expanded clones, a class.

>once|TRBV6-6|TRBD1|TRBJ2-7
TGTGCCAGCAGTACCGGGACAGGGCTATACGAGCAGTACTTC
CASSTGTGLYEQYF
>NA|TRBV10-3|NA|TRBJ1-1
TGTGCCATTAGAGACGGGGCGAACACTGAAGCTTTCTTT
CAIRDGANTEAFF
>NA|TRBV19|TRBD1|TRBJ1-5
TGTGCCAGTAGTATAGATCTCAGGGACAGGGTAACAAGGGGGCTCAATCAGCCCCAGCATTTT
CASSIDLRDRVTRGLNQPQHF
>NA|TRBV6-2/TRBV6-3|NA|TRBJ1-1
TGTGCCAGCAGTTACTCTTGGGGGCGGAACACTGAAGCTTTCTTT
CASSYSWGRNTEAFF
>NA|TRBV7-2|TRBD2|TRBJ2-2
TGTGCCAGCAGCTTCTCCTCTAGCGGGGGGGCCCTCGGGGAGCTGTTTTTT
CASSFSSSGGALGELFF
>NA|TRBV6-5|NA|TRBJ2-2
TGTGCCAGCAGCTACCTCTCCGGGGAGCTGTTTTTT
CASSYLSGELFF
>NA|TRBV7-9|NA|TRBJ2-1
TGTGCCAGCAGCTCAGCCGGGACTCCGAATGAGCAGTTCTTC
CASSSAGTPNEQFF
>once|TRBV5-1|NA|TRBJ2-7
TGCGCCAGCAGCTCCATAACAGGGAACGAGCAGTACTTC
CASSSITGNEQYF
>NA|TRBV20-1|NA|TRBJ1-5
TGCAGCGTTCGGGGCAATCAGCCCCAGCATTTT
CSVRGNQPQHF
>few|TRBV6-4|TRBD2|TRBJ2-3
TGTGCCAGCAGCCACGCGGGGGGGGCAGATACGCAGTATTTT
CASSHAGGADTQYF
>once|TRBV7-9|NA|TRBJ2-5
TGTGCCAGCAGCTTAAGTTCCGGGGAGACCGAGACCCAGTACTTC
CASSLSSGETETQYF
>few|TRBV9|NA|TRBJ1-1
TGTGCCAGCAGCGTAGAGAGTTACACTGAAGCTTTCTTT
CASSVESYTEAFF
>NA|TRBV7-2|NA|TRBJ2-5
TGTGCCAGCAGCCCCCCGTGGGAAGAGACCCAGTACTTC
CASSPPWEETQYF
>once|TRBV18|NA|TRBJ2-7
TGTGCCAGCTCACCACCTAATTTAGCTTTTAACCTACGAACATTC
CASSPPNLAFNLRTF
>few|TRBV6-5|NA|TRBJ1-2
TGTGCCAGCAGCCTTTCTTCCAATGGCTATGGCTACACCTTC
CASSLSSNGYGYTF
>NA|TRBV19|NA|TRBJ1-1
TGTGCCAGTAGTCCCCCCACCCGTGAAGCTTTCTTT
CASSPPTREAFF
>few|TRBV2|TRBD1|TRBJ1-1
TGTGCCAGCAGTCCCGGGACAGGCTACACTGAAGCTTTCTTT
CASSPGTGYTEAFF
>NA|TRBV30|TRBD1|TRBJ1-2
TGTGCCTGGAGTGCCCGGACAGGAGACTATGGCTACACCTTC
CAWSARTGDYGYTF
>once|TRBV6-6|TRBD1|TRBJ1-4
TGTGCCAGCAGTCCAGGACAGGGCGAGCTGGTCTGGGAAAAACTGTTTTTT
CASSPGQGELVWEKLFF
>NA|TRBV21-1|NA|TRBJ2-3
TGTGCCAGCTCCCGGGGTAATCTGGGAGATACGCAGTATTTT
CASSRGNLGDTQYF